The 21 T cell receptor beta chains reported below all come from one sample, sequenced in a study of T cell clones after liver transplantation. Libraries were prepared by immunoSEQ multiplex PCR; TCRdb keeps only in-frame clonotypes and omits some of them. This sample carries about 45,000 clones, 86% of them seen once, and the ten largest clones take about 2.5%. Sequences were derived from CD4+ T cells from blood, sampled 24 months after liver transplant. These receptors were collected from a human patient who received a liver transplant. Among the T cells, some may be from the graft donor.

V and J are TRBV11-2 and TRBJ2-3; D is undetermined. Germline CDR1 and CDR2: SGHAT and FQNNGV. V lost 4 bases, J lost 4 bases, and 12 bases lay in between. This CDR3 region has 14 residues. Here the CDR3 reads CASSSLSRSDTQYF. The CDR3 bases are TGTGCCAGCAGCTCCCTGTCGAGGTCAGATACGCAGTATTTT.

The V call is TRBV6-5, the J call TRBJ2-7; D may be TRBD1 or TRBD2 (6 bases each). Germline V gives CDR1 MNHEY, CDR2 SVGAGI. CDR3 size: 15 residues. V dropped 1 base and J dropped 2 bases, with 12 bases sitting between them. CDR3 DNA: TGTGCCAGCAGTTACTTTGGGGGGCAGCCCTACGAGCAGTACTTC. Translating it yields CASSYFGGQPYEQYF.

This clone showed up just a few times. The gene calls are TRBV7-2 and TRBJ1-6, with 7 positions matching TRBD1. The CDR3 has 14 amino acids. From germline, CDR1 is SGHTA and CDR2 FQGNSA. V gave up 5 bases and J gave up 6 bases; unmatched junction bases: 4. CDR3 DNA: TGTGCCAGCAGCCCTCAGGGGGTTAATTCACCCCTCCACTTT. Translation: CASSPQGVNSPLHF.

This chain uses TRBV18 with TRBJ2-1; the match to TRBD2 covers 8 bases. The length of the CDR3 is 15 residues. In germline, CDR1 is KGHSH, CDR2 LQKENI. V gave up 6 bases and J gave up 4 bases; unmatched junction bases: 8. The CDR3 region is CASSLAGSSYNEQFF. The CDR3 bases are TGTGCCAGCTCGTTAGCGGGATCCTCTTACAATGAGCAGTTCTTC.

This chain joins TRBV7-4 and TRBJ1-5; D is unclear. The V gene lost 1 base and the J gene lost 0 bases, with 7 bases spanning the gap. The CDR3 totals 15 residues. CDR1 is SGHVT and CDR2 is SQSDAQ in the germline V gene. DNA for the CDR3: TGTGCCAGCAGCTTAGAGGTAAATAGCAATCAGCCCCAGCATTTT. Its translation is CASSLEVNSNQPQHF.

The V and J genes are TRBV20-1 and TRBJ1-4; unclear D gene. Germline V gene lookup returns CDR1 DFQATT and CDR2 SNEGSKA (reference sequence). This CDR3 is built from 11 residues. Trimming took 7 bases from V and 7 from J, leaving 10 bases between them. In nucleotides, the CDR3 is TGCAGTGGACGGGCAGGTGAAAAACTGTTTTTT. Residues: CSGRAGEKLFF.

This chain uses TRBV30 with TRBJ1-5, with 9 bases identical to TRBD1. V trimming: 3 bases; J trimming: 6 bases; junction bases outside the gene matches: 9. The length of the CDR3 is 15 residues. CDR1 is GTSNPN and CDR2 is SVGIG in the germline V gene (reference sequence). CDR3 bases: TGTGCCTGGAGCAGGACAGGGGCCGGGGGTCAGCCCCAGCATTTT. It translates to CAWSRTGAGGQPQHF. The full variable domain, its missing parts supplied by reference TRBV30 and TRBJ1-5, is SQTIHQWPATLVQPVGSPLSLECTVEGTSNPNLYWYRQAAGRGLQLLFYSVGIGQISSEVPQNLSASRPQDRQFILSSKKLLLSDSGFYLCAWSRTGAGGQPQHFGDGTRLSIL.

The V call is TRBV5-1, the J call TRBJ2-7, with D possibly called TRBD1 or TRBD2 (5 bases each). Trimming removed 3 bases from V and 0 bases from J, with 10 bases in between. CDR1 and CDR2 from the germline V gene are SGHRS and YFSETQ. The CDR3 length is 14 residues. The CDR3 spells CASSSGPASYEQYF. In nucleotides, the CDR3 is TGCGCCAGCAGCTCGGGACCGGCCTCCTACGAGCAGTACTTC.

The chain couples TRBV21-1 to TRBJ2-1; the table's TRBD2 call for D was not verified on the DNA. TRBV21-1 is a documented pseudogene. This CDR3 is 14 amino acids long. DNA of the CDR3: TGTGCCAGCCTAGCGGGAGGTACTTACAATGAGCAGTTCTTC. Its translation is CASLAGGTYNEQFF.

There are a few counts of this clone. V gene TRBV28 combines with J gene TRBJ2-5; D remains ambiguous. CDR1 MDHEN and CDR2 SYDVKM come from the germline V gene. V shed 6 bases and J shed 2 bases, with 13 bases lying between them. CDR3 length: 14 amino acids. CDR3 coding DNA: TGTGCCAGCAGACCCGAGACACCTCAAGAGACCCAGTACTTC. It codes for CASRPETPQETQYF.

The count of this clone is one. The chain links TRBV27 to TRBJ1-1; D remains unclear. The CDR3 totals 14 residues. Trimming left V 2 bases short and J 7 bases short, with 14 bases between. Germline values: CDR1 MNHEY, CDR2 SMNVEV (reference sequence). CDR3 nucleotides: TGTGCCAGCAGTTTAGTCGGTAGGGTAGGTGAAGCTTTCTTT. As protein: CASSLVGRVGEAFF.

The CDR3 protein is CASSHGRGLWAEAFF. DNA of the CDR3: TGTGCCAGCAGCCATGGCAGGGGACTGTGGGCTGAAGCTTTCTTT. This sequence joins TRBV21-1 and TRBJ1-1. TRBV21-1 is an annotated pseudogene. The CDR3 sequence is 15 residues long.

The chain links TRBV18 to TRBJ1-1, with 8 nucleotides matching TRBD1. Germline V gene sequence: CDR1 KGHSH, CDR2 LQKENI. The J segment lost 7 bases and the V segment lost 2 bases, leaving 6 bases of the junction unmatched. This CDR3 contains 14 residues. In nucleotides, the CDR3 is TGTGCCAGCTCACCAACGGGACAGGTGGATGAAGCTTTCTTT. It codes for CASSPTGQVDEAFF.

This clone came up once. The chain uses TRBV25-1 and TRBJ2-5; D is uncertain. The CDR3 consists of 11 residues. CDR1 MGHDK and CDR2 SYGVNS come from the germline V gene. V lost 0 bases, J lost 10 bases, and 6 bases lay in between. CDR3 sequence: CASSEYLLQYF. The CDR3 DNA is TGTGCCAGCAGTGAATACCTACTCCAGTACTTC.

The CDR3 region has the DNA TGTGCCAGCAGTGAAGCGTGGGATTCACCCCTCCACTTT. This codes for CASSEAWDSPLHF. V is TRBV6-4 and J is TRBJ1-6; D remains ambiguous. This CDR3 is built from 13 residues. Germline-derived CDR1 and CDR2 are MRHNA and SNTAGT. Trimming removed 3 bases from V and 8 bases from J, with 8 bases in between.

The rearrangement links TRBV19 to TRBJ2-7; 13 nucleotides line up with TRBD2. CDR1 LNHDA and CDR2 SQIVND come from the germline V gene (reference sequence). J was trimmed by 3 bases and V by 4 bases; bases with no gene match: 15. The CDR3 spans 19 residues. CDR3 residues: CASSRNLRLLAGGDYEQYF. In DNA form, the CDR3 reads TGTGCCAGTAGTAGAAACCTCCGGTTACTAGCGGGAGGGGACTACGAGCAGTACTTC.

The CDR3: CASSIGRQSNQPQHF. The DNA for the CDR3 is TGTGCCAGTAGTATAGGCCGACAAAGCAATCAGCCCCAGCATTTT. This sequence joins TRBV19 and TRBJ1-5; no firm D call. The CDR3 extends over 15 amino acids. Germline CDR1 LNHDA, CDR2 SQIVND (reference sequence). The V gene lost 1 base and the J gene lost 1 base, with 8 bases spanning the gap.

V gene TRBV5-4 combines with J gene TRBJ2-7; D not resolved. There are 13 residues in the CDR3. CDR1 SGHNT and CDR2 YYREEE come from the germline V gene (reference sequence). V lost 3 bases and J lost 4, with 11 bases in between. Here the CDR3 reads CASSSGPTYEQYF. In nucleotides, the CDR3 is TGTGCCAGCAGCTCTGGGCCAACATACGAGCAGTACTTC.

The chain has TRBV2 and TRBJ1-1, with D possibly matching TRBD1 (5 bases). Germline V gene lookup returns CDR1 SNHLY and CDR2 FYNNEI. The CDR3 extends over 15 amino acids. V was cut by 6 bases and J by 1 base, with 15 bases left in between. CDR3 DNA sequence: TGTGCCAGCAGCCTTGCCGGGACTCAGAACACTGAAGCTTTCTTT. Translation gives CASSLAGTQNTEAFF.

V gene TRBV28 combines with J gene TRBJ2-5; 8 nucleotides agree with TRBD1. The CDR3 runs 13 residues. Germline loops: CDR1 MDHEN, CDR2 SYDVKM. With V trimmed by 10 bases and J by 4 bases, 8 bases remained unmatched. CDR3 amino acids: CATVTGGGETQYF. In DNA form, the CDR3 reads TGTGCCACCGTAACAGGGGGAGGAGAGACCCAGTACTTC.

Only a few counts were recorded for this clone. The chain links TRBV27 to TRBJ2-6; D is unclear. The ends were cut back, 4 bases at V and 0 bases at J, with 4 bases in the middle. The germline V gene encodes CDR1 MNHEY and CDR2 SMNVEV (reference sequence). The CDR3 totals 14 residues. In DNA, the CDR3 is TGTGCCAGCAGTTCGGGCTCTGGGGCCAACGTCCTGACTTTC. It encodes CASSSGSGANVLTF.